The 10 T cell receptor beta chains listed next were all sequenced from one sample in a study of shared clonotypes between healthy human individuals. TCRdb's table, derived via immunoSEQ multiplex PCR, lists solely in-frame clones and lacks some. This table holds about 600,000 clones, around three quarters found once. Sample: PBMCs. The receptors stem from a woman in her thirties or forties in good health. Some clones in this sample may be carry-over from other donors' samples.

The rearrangement joins TRBV7-9 to TRBJ2-3; 15 bases are a match to TRBD2. V shed 3 bases, J shed 5 bases, and the junction held 12 bases outside the gene matches. Germline loops: CDR1 SEHNR, CDR2 FQNEAQ (reference sequence). The length of the CDR3 is 19 residues. The CDR3 nucleotides read TGTGCCAGCAGCTTCCTCCCGGGACTAGCGGGAGGTATGAGAGATACGCAGTATTTT. It yields the protein CASSFLPGLAGGMRDTQYF.

This chain uses TRBV10-3 with TRBJ1-1; a possible D gene is TRBD1 (6 bases). The ends were cut back, 3 bases at V and 6 bases at J, with 11 bases in the middle. The germline gives CDR1 ENHRY, CDR2 SYGVKD. This CDR3 has 13 residues. CDR3 region: CAISDGGHPEAFF. DNA for the CDR3: TGTGCCATCAGTGATGGGGGGCACCCTGAAGCTTTCTTT.

The gene calls are TRBV30 and TRBJ2-2, with D hard to call. The length of the CDR3 is 13 residues. The V end lost 4 bases, the J end lost 6 bases, and 12 bases lay between the germline ends. Germline lookup yields CDR1 GTSNPN and CDR2 SVGIG (reference sequence). The CDR3 loop is CAWNNRSPGELFF. The CDR3 region has the DNA TGTGCCTGGAACAACCGGTCGCCCGGGGAGCTGTTTTTT.

The chain has TRBV18 and TRBJ2-1; 7 bases agree with TRBD1. V gave up 6 bases and J gave up 5 bases; unmatched junction bases: 4. The CDR3 has 13 amino acids. Germline V CDR1 and CDR2: KGHSH, LQKENI. The CDR3 reads CASSPGQNNEQFF. In DNA, the CDR3 is TGTGCCAGCTCGCCGGGACAGAACAATGAGCAGTTCTTC.

There are many counts of this clone. CDR3 in amino acids: CASWSGRGNQPQHF. Written as DNA, the CDR3 is TGTGCCAGCTGGTCGGGCAGGGGCAATCAGCCCCAGCATTTT. This chain connects TRBV6-1 to TRBJ1-5; TRBD1 is a possible D gene (5 bases). Germline V gene data show CDR1 as MNHNS and CDR2 as SASEGT. CDR3 length: 14 residues. V gave up 8 bases and J gave up 2 bases, with 13 bases separating them.

The V and J genes are TRBV9 and TRBJ2-5; possible D gene TRBD2, 5 bases. There are 16 residues in the CDR3. Germline CDR1 SGDLS, CDR2 YYNGEE. Trimming left V 2 bases short and J 0 bases short, with 14 bases between. The DNA of the CDR3 is TGTGCCAGCAGCGTTACGGGGTTCGCGTACCAAGAGACCCAGTACTTC. It codes for CASSVTGFAYQETQYF.

This rearrangement joins TRBV4-3 to TRBJ2-7; D is possibly TRBD2 (6 bases). The germline V gene encodes CDR1 LGHNA and CDR2 YSLEER. V shed 4 bases and J shed 4 bases, with 20 bases lying between them. The CDR3 is 16 residues long. In DNA form, the CDR3 reads TGCGCCAGCAGCCCCAAGTCATGGAGGGCAGCGTACGAGCAGTACTTC. It specifies CASSPKSWRAAYEQYF.

V and J are TRBV7-9 and TRBJ1-1, with D possibly being TRBD1 (5 bases). Germline V lookup: CDR1 SEHNR, CDR2 FQNEAQ (reference sequence). The CDR3 extends over 15 amino acids. V dropped 4 bases and J dropped 5 bases, with 17 bases sitting between them. The CDR3 nucleotides are TGTGCCAGCAGCTCACTTACGGGGGGTGGGACTGAAGCTTTCTTT. Protein: CASSSLTGGGTEAFF.

The chain uses TRBV7-9 and TRBJ1-1; D not resolved. This CDR3 comprises 13 residues. The ends were cut back, 5 bases at V and 4 bases at J, with 11 bases in the middle. CDR1 and CDR2 (germline): SEHNR, FQNEAQ (reference sequence). As DNA, the CDR3 is TGTGCCAGCAGCCCTATTCTCGGCACTGAAGCTTTCTTT. It is translated as CASSPILGTEAFF.

The sample holds a few counts of this clone. The rearrangement joins TRBV9 to TRBJ2-1; 15 bases line up with TRBD2. The CDR3 has 16 residues. Germline-derived CDR1 and CDR2 are SGDLS and YYNGEE. The V and J ends lost 4 bases and 6 bases, in that order; junction bases with no gene match: 5. The CDR3 nucleotides are TGTGCCAGCAGCCCCGGGACTAGCGGGAGGTTCAATGAGCAGTTCTTC. This gives the protein CASSPGTSGRFNEQFF.